This note documents a single T cell receptor (beta chain) sequence. The junction departs from the called germline gene at one end, perhaps through a read error. The CDR3 is 15 amino acids. Germline-derived CDR1 and CDR2 are SSHAT and FNYEAQ (reference sequence). The data originate from a study of blood T cell repertoires in COVID-19. Here immunoSEQ multiplex PCR was the method, and the copy in TCRdb shows in-frame clones only, minus some. The sample records about 150,000 clones, 65% to 90% being singletons. Sequencing input: peripheral blood. The chain carries TRBV7-7 and TRBJ2-3, with 8 bases that match TRBD1. The receptor was derived from a man between 65 and 85 years old with acute or convalescent COVID-19. This CDR3 is CASSPGQGRTDTQYF. As DNA, the CDR3 is TGTGCTAGCAGCCCTGGACAGGGTAGGACAGATACGCAGTATTTT.